This T cell receptor (beta chain) was recorded in a study of shared clonotypes between healthy human individuals. Study results and caveats: Relative to memory subsets, naive subsets generally showed larger estimated richness.

This clone was detected a few times. Its antigen is as yet unknown. Data came from immunoSEQ multiplex PCR; TCRdb stores just in-frame clones and leaves some out. The table lists some 900,000 clones, approximately 80% of them singletons. Adult Caucasians living in Nashville, Tennessee made up all of the donors. The receptor's source is a man between 18 and 35 years old in good health. The sample was memory CD4+ T cells sorted from blood. As for subset: CD45RA-negative fraction.

CDR3 DNA sequence: TGTGCCAGCAATCAGGGGATTGATTCACCCCTCCACTTT. The encoded protein is CASNQGIDSPLHF. The gene calls are TRBV14 and TRBJ1-6, with a tentative D call TRBD1 (6 bases). Germline V gene sequence: CDR1 SGHDN, CDR2 FVKESK. The V gene lost 7 bases and the J gene lost 8 bases, with 12 bases spanning the gap. The CDR3 extends over 13 amino acids.